This T cell receptor (beta chain) originates from a study of CD8 T cells in Susac syndrome (dated by TCRdb to between 2017 and 2020). About the study as a whole: Of the Susac syndrome patients who were sequenced, under ten were in clinical remission while about six had clinically active disease. Whether CD8+ T cell activation and differentiation in Susac syndrome was antigen driven was tested using repertoire sequencing. Susac syndrome patients were therapy-naive, on corticosteroids (some also receiving IVIg), or on IVIg alone at blood withdrawal. Study-level results and caveats: The number of individuals in the TCR sequencing and HLA analysis was recognized as being relatively small. The CD4+ T cell repertoire of patients with Susac syndrome showed no detectable clonal expansion.

The CDR3 starts with the cysteine, ends with the phenylalanine, and has 14 residues. The read is trimmed to its CDR3 DNA, 42 bases read in frame from base 1. Reading the germline V gene gives CDR1 MNHEY and CDR2 SVGEGT. V loses 1 base, J loses 6 bases, and the germline ends lie 13 bases apart. As for this clonotype: The target of this receptor is not known. Base qualities are not at hand, and no much larger clone is one base apart.

High-throughput TCR beta sequencing profiled peripheral blood CD8+ and CD4+ T cells from healthy donors, Susac syndrome patients and multiple sclerosis patients. The Susac syndrome patients fulfilled recently defined diagnostic criteria for definite or probable disease. Bulk CD8+ and CD4+ T cells were purified by magnetic negative isolation, while CD8+ TEMRA cells were enriched using FACS. Blood was collected in EDTA tubes and processed within 24 hours, with PBMCs isolated through density gradient centrifugation. PBMCs destined for TCR sequencing were cryopreserved in liquid nitrogen and later thawed in a 37 °C water bath. A purity of at least 90% was achieved for sorted or isolated CD4+, CD8+ and CD8+ TEMRA cells. RNA was extracted using the RNeasy kit, and roughly 0.45 to 1 microgram was reverse transcribed with random hexamers. TCR beta CDR3 regions were amplified with the immunoSEQ multiplex PCR assay covering 54 Vbeta and 13 Jbeta segments. PCR amplification bias was corrected using a synthetic template baseline for primer optimization and computational correction. The paper's processing steps were these. Reads were assigned to V, D and J genes according to IMGT and analyzed in immunoSEQ Analyzer, with only productive sequences retained. Clonality was computed as one minus Shannon entropy normalized by log2 of the number of productive unique sequences. For each patient and control, public and private clones were evaluated within the 100 most prevalent clones. A clone was defined as Susac-specific if it was absent from the healthy and MS cohorts, from roughly 1,000 published viral clones and from other ImmuneACCESS disease sequences. The public reads were reanalyzed by TCRdb: fastp trimming at Q25, MiXCR alignment, in-frame beta chains only. Every CDR3 protein is listed once, alongside the most common genes and DNA of its rows. Clone size and V and J calls follow TCRdb, not the original study. The sample yields about 180,000 distinct CDR3 sequences; roughly 94% were counted once. Together, the top ten hold 0.09% to 0.1% of the sample.

Sequenced material: CD4+ T cells from PBMCs. The chain is assembled from TRBV6-2 or TRBV6-3 and TRBJ2-7, with the D gene too uncertain to name. The clonotype comes from a human donor with Susac syndrome. The DNA sequence is given as TGTGCCAGCAGTTACTTTGGACCCTGGGTCGAGCAGTACTTC. It specifies CASSYFGPWVEQYF.